Each of the 19 T cell receptor beta chains below was sequenced from the same sample in a study of blood T cell repertoires in COVID-19 (dated by TCRdb to the early 2020s). The method was the immunoSEQ multiplex PCR assay. TCRdb's version of the immuneACCESS table is confined to in-frame rearrangements and falls short of the full clone set. An unresolved V gene accounts for under half of the shortfall where checked; the remainder is of unknown origin. The sample data list some 100,000 clones, and roughly 81% of these were observed just once. The ten largest clones take up about 10% of the sample. The sequencing sample was made of peripheral blood. These receptors all stem from a human donor in a cohort sampled during active COVID-19.

The chain joins TRBV28 to TRBJ2-3, with 9 nucleotides matching TRBD2. The ends lost 6 bases at V and 6 bases at J; junction bases unmatched: 7. Germline-derived CDR1 and CDR2 are MDHEN and SYDVKM. This CDR3 is 14 amino acids long. In DNA, the CDR3 is TGTGCCAGCAGCCCGGCGGGAGGGCTGGATACGCAGTATTTT. This gives the protein CASSPAGGLDTQYF. Using reference TRBV28 and TRBJ2-3 for the parts outside the CDR3, the full variable domain is DVKVTQSSRYLVKRTGEKVFLECVQDMDHENMFWYRQDPGLGLRLIYFSYDVKMKEKGDIPEGYSVSREKKERFSLILESASTNQTSMYLCASSPAGGLDTQYFGPGTRLTVL.

The chain is built from TRBV28 and TRBJ2-7; a weak D match, TRBD1 (5 bases). This CDR3 comprises 15 residues. Trimming removed 2 bases from V and 0 bases from J, with 11 bases in between. Germline CDR1 and CDR2: MDHEN and SYDVKM. The CDR3 loop reads CASSLHSTASYEQYF. Here the CDR3 DNA reads TGTGCCAGCAGTTTACATTCGACAGCCTCCTACGAGCAGTACTTC.

This clone was detected only a few times. The V and J genes are TRBV7-9 and TRBJ2-1, with 7 bases aligning to TRBD2. In germline, CDR1 is SEHNR, CDR2 FQNEAQ (reference sequence). The CDR3 contains 15 residues. V lost 5 bases, J lost 7 bases, and 11 bases stayed unmatched. This CDR3 is CASSPPGEGRNEQFF. CDR3 DNA sequence: TGTGCCAGCAGCCCACCCGGGGAGGGGAGAAATGAGCAGTTCTTC.

The rearrangement joins TRBV19 to TRBJ1-2; 9 bases agree with TRBD1. CDR3 size: 14 residues. Trimming removed 6 bases from V and 7 bases from J; junction bases left unmatched: 9. CDR1 and CDR2 from the germline V gene are LNHDA and SQIVND (reference sequence). CDR3 sequence (DNA): TGTGCCAGTAGACTGACACAGGGGGCGTCTGGCTACACCTTC. Its translation: CASRLTQGASGYTF.

The genes are TRBV24-1 and TRBJ2-2; 9 bases match TRBD1. Trimming cost V 5 bases and J 6 bases; bases outside gene matches: 15. The CDR3 covers 18 residues. Per the germline V gene, CDR1 is KGHDR and CDR2 is SFDVKD. The CDR3 region is CATSGYVVPGQGAGELFF. In DNA form, the CDR3 reads TGTGCCACCAGTGGTTATGTTGTACCGGGACAGGGTGCCGGGGAGCTGTTTTTT.

V is TRBV19 and J is TRBJ1-4; 7 bases are a match to TRBD1. The CDR3 is 15 residues long. The germline V gene has CDR1 LNHDA and CDR2 SQIVND (reference sequence). J was trimmed by 8 bases and V by 5 bases; bases with no gene match: 11. The CDR3 protein is CASSRLMGQSEKLFF. CDR3 in DNA: TGTGCCAGTAGTCGACTCATGGGACAGTCGGAAAAACTGTTTTTT.

The chain employs TRBV6-2 or TRBV6-3 and TRBJ1-5, with D unresolved. V lost 5 bases, J lost 5 bases, and 10 bases lay in between. The CDR3 has 13 amino acids. The germline V gene has CDR1 MNHEY and CDR2 SVGEGT. CDR3 coding DNA: TGTGCCAGCAGTCGGAACAGTGATCAGCCCCAGCATTTT. Translated: CASSRNSDQPQHF.

The genes are TRBV6-6 and TRBJ1-1; D may be TRBD1 (6 bases). Trimming took off 4 bases at V and 5 bases at J, with 11 bases between the two ends. The CDR3 sequence is 13 residues long. Germline loops: CDR1 MNHNY, CDR2 SVGAGI (reference sequence). The CDR3 sequence is CASSLAGETEAFF. In nucleotides, the CDR3 is TGTGCCAGCAGTTTGGCAGGGGAGACTGAAGCTTTCTTT.

The chain couples TRBV6-6 to TRBJ1-5, with TRBD1 identical over 9 bases. The trim removed 2 bases at V and 2 bases at J, leaving 1 base unmatched. Germline values: CDR1 MNHNY, CDR2 SVGAGI (reference sequence). This CDR3 region has 15 residues. The CDR3 spells CASSYRTGGNQPQHF. The DNA of the CDR3 is TGTGCCAGCAGTTACAGGACAGGGGGCAATCAGCCCCAGCATTTT.

This clone was counted only a few times. The chain carries TRBV12-3 or TRBV12-4 and TRBJ1-5; weak D call: TRBD1 (5 bases). Trimming shortened V by 5 bases and J by 7 bases, and 12 bases separated the two germline ends. The CDR3 length is 13 residues. CDR3: CASSLETVQPQHF. In nucleotides, the CDR3 is TGTGCCAGCAGTCTAGAGACAGTACAGCCCCAGCATTTT.

The sample holds a few counts of this clone. V and J are TRBV25-1 and TRBJ1-2; 9 bases line up with TRBD1. Germline-derived CDR1 and CDR2 are MGHDK and SYGVNS. The trim removed 6 bases at V and 8 bases at J, leaving 10 bases unmatched. The CDR3 is 14 residues long. In DNA, the CDR3 is TGTGCCAGCAGCCCGGGACAGGGACTTTTGGGCTACACCTTC. Amino acid sequence: CASSPGQGLLGYTF.

The chain uses TRBV18 and TRBJ1-4; D might be TRBD1 (6 bases). V shed 8 bases and J shed 0 bases, with 13 bases lying between them. From germline, CDR1 is KGHSH and CDR2 LQKENI. The CDR3 loop spans 15 amino acids. The CDR3 nucleotides are TGTGCCAGCGCCCGAAACAGGGCAACTAATGAAAAACTGTTTTTT. Amino acid sequence: CASARNRATNEKLFF.

This chain connects TRBV6-4 to TRBJ2-1, with TRBD1 matching over 9 bases. Per germline, CDR1 MRHNA and CDR2 SNTAGT. Germline trimming cut 3 bases from V and 6 bases from J; bases unmatched to any gene: 6. The CDR3 sequence is 15 residues long. This CDR3 is CASSEQGTGSNEQFF. In nucleotides, the CDR3 is TGTGCCAGCAGTGAACAAGGGACAGGGTCCAATGAGCAGTTCTTC.

CDR3 sequence: CASSLAILCNRDNQPQHF. In nucleotides, the CDR3 is TGTGCCAGCAGCTTAGCGATCTTATGTAACAGGGACAATCAGCCCCAGCATTTT. V is TRBV7-7 and J is TRBJ1-5; possible D gene TRBD1, 6 bases. V lost 0 bases, J lost 3 bases, and 18 bases lay in between. The germline V gene encodes CDR1 SSHAT and CDR2 FNYEAQ (reference sequence). The CDR3 has 18 amino acids.

The chain couples TRBV21-1 to TRBJ2-7; the DNA was not used to check the table's D call, TRBD1. TRBV21-1 is noted as a pseudogene. The CDR3 extends over 17 amino acids. The CDR3 DNA follows: TGTGCCAGCAGCAATGGACAGGGGTTAGTGGGAACCTACGAGCAGTACTTC. This sequence encodes CASSNGQGLVGTYEQYF.

The chain employs TRBV27 and TRBJ1-1; no definite D call. Trimming shortened V by 3 bases and J by 7 bases, and 15 bases separated the two germline ends. Germline CDR1 is MNHEY and CDR2 is SMNVEV (reference sequence). The CDR3 consists of 14 residues. DNA of the CDR3: TGTGCCAGCAGTTTGCGTGGAGGGTTAAGTGAAGCTTTCTTT. Encoded protein: CASSLRGGLSEAFF.

The chain links TRBV6-5 to TRBJ2-5, with D possibly being TRBD2 (6 bases). The CDR3 is 16 amino acids. The germline V gene encodes CDR1 MNHEY and CDR2 SVGAGI. V was clipped by 0 bases and J by 2 bases, with 13 bases between them. CDR3 nucleotides: TGTGCCAGCAGTTACTCTGGAGGGGCGGGACAAGAGACCCAGTACTTC. Its protein product is CASSYSGGAGQETQYF.

CDR3 sequence: CASSPPGGAREKLFF. The CDR3 region has the DNA TGTGCCAGCTCACCACCGGGGGGGGCTCGCGAAAAACTGTTTTTT. The gene calls are TRBV18 and TRBJ1-4; D is perhaps TRBD1 (6 bases). In germline, CDR1 is KGHSH, CDR2 LQKENI. Deletions cut 0 bases from V and 8 bases from J, with 13 bases between. The CDR3 is 15 residues long. Together with reference TRBV18 and TRBJ1-4, the CDR3 gives the full variable domain: NAGVMQNPRHLVRRRGQEARLRCSPMKGHSHVYWYRQLPEEGLKFMVYLQKENIIDESGMPKERFSAEFPKEGPSILRIQQVVRGDSAAYFCASSPPGGAREKLFFGSGTQLSVL.

As regards this clone: Compared with germline, one end of the junction differs, possibly owing to a read error. This chain joins TRBV28 and TRBJ2-7, with a weak D call TRBD1 (5 bases). Per germline, CDR1 MDHEN and CDR2 SYDVKM. This CDR3 comprises 13 residues. In nucleotides, the CDR3 is TGTGCCAGCAATTTAGCAGGGACCTACGAGCAGTACTTC. It is translated as CASNLAGTYEQYF.